The entry that follows covers one T cell receptor beta chain sequence. This CDR3 is 13 amino acids long. CDR1 is MDHEN, CDR2 SYDVKM, per germline. This sample is drawn from a study of human CD8 memory T cell subsets. Production of TCR beta libraries used UMI-labeled 5' RACE as the method. In the original workflow: Whichever TCR beta library was examined, it held between about 2,800 and 18,000 functional CDR3 beta clonotypes. From the 5' RACE reads, TCRdb lists one entry per CDR3 protein and no DNA. It is TCRdb's table, rather than the study itself, that gives the V and J calls and clone size. The table gives thousands of distinct CDR3 sequences; the top ten clones make up around 21% of it.

The V gene is TRBV28, the J gene TRBJ1-1; TCRdb lists TRBD1, though no DNA is available to test this call. The TCR sequence derives from a human donor in good health. The specimen sequenced was CD8+ stem-like memory T cells (TSCM and TCM) sorted from PBMCs. Subset in this sample: stem-like memory CD8 T cells (TSTEM), CCR7+ PD-1- TIGIT-. This chain's CDR3 is CASRSPGRLKAFF.